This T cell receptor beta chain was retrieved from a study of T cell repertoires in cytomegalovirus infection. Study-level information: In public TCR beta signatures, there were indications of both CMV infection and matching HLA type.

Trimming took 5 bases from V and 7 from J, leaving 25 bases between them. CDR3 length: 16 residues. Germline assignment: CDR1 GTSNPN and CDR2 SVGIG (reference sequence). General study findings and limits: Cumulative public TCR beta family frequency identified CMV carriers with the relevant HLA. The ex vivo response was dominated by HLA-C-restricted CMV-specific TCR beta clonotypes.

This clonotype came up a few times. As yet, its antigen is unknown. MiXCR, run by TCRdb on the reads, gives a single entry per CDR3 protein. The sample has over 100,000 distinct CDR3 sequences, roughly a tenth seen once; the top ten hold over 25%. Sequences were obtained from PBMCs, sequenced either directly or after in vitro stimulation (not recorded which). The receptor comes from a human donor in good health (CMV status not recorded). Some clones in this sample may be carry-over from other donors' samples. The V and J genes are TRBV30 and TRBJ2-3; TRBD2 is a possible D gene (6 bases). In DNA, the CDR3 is TGTGCCTGGGTTACCTGGGACTCAAACGAGCGGTATACGCAGTATTTT. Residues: CAWVTWDSNERYTQYF. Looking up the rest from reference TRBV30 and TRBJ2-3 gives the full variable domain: SQTIHQWPATLVQPVGSPLSLECTVEGTSNPNLYWYRQAAGRGLQLLFYSVGIGQISSEVPQNLSASRPQDRQFILSSKKLLLSDSGFYLCAWVTWDSNERYTQYFGPGTRLTVL.